Listed below are T cell receptor beta chains from one sample, sequenced in a study of T cells in Graves' hyperthyroidism and ophthalmopathy. MiXCR was run by TCRdb on the multiplex PCR reads, yielding one entry per CDR3 protein. The data show around 520,000 distinct CDR3 sequences, around 15% seen once. The sample comprised blood. Receptors were obtained from a woman aged 40 to 49 with Graves' hyperthyroidism. Both conserved end residues are part of each CDR3. D genes are given only for firm matches. Only some rows state a clone size, as once, few, many or a class for expanded clones.

D gene	J gene	CDR3 length	clone size	V gene	CDR3 DNA	CDR3 protein
NA	TRBJ1-1	14	NA	TRBV15	TGTGCCACCAGCGTCTCGACAGGGAACACTGAAGCTTTCTTT	CATSVSTGNTEAFF
NA	TRBJ2-4	12	many	TRBV12-3/TRBV12-4	TGTGCCAGCAGTCCCACAGAAAACATTCAGTACTTC	CASSPTENIQYF
NA	TRBJ1-6	17	NA	TRBV20-1	NA	CSASLETGLFGEGTQYF
TRBD2	TRBJ2-1	19	many	TRBV7-8	TGTGCCAGCAGCTTAACGGGACTAGCGGGAAAAGGGGTCTACAATGAGCAGTTCTTC	CASSLTGLAGKGVYNEQFF
NA	TRBJ2-7	15	many	TRBV7-9	TGTGCCAGCAGCTTACTTGTGGGAGGTTCCTACGAGCAGTACTTC	CASSLLVGGSYEQYF
NA	TRBJ2-7	14	NA	TRBV11-2	TGTGCCAGCAGCAACCTGGCGGGCCTTTACGAGCAGTACTTC	CASSNLAGLYEQYF
NA	TRBJ2-1	14	many	TRBV12-5	TGTGCTAGTGGTCCGTCAGGACAGAACAATGAGCAGTTCTTC	CASGPSGQNNEQFF
NA	TRBJ2-7	15	many	TRBV5-1	TGCGCCAGCAGCTACAGTGGGACTCTCACGCTCGAGCAGTACTTC	CASSYSGTLTLEQYF
NA	TRBJ2-7	14	few	TRBV28	TGTGCCAGCAGTTTACCTGGGGGGATCTACGAGCAGTACTTC	CASSLPGGIYEQYF
TRBD1	TRBJ2-5	16	many	TRBV5-4	TGTGCCAGCAGCTTGGCACAGGGGGTGGGGTTTGAGACCCAGTACTTC	CASSLAQGVGFETQYF
NA	TRBJ1-2	11	many	TRBV28	TGTGCCAGCAGTTCTGGCCGGGGCTACACCTTC	CASSSGRGYTF
NA	TRBJ2-2	12	many	TRBV12-3/TRBV12-4	TGTGCCAGCAGTGACGGCACCGGGGAGCTGTTTTTT	CASSDGTGELFF
NA	TRBJ2-1	16	NA	TRBV2	TGTGCCAGCAGCGGCAAGGGGAGCTACTCCTACAATGAGCAGTTCTTC	CASSGKGSYSYNEQFF
NA	TRBJ1-2	15	NA	TRBV12-3/TRBV12-4	TGTGCCAGCACCCCCGGGGCGGGGCGGCTCTATGGCTACACCTTC	CASTPGAGRLYGYTF
NA	TRBJ2-1	15	many	TRBV3-1	TGTGCCAGCAGCCAAGATCCCCAGAAATACAATGAGCAGTTCTTC	CASSQDPQKYNEQFF
TRBD1	TRBJ2-5	14	many	TRBV6-1	TGTGCCAGCAGTCGAACAGGGGGCTGGGAGACCCAGTACTTC	CASSRTGGWETQYF
NA	TRBJ2-2	13	few	TRBV14	TGTGCCAGCTCTGACACGGGGGCCGGGGAGCTGTTTTTT	CASSDTGAGELFF
NA	TRBJ2-2	15	many	TRBV5-1	TGCGCCAGCAGCTTGTTAGCAGGGGACACCGGGGAGCTGTTTTTT	CASSLLAGDTGELFF
NA	TRBJ1-1	13	many	TRBV5-1	TGCGCCAGCAGCTTGGGGGCTCCTGCTGAAGCTTTCTTT	CASSLGAPAEAFF
NA	TRBJ1-2	13	many	TRBV3-1	TGTGCCAGCAGCCGGGACGGGAACTATGGCTACACCTTC	CASSRDGNYGYTF
NA	TRBJ1-1	15	NA	TRBV27	TGTGCCAGCAGTTTGTCAGGGGCCGGGAGCACTGAAGCTTTCTTT	CASSLSGAGSTEAFF
TRBD1	TRBJ1-5	16	many	TRBV18	TGTGCCAGCTCAAACCTTGGACAGGGGAGCAATCAGCCCCAGCATTTT	CASSNLGQGSNQPQHF
TRBD2	TRBJ2-1	17	many	TRBV15	TGTGCCACCAGCAGAGATCCGGCGGGAGGCGCCTACAATGAGCAGTTCTTC	CATSRDPAGGAYNEQFF
NA	TRBJ2-1	19	NA	TRBV24-1	TGTGCCACCAGTGATTTGGCCAGGTCGGAGGCTGGTTTCGCCAATGAGCAGTTCTTC	CATSDLARSEAGFANEQFF
TRBD2	TRBJ2-1	17	few	TRBV27	TGTGCCAGCAGGGAAACCCTAGCGGGAGTGGCCTACAATGAACAGTTCTTC	CASRETLAGVAYNEQFF
TRBD2	TRBJ2-3	17	many	TRBV7-2	TGTGCCAGCAGCTTAGCGAAGGCGGGAGGACGCACAGATACGCAGTATTTT	CASSLAKAGGRTDTQYF
TRBD2	TRBJ2-1	16	few	TRBV13	TGTGCCAGCAGCCCACCTGGGGGGGACTCCTACAATGAGCAGTTCTTC	CASSPPGGDSYNEQFF
NA	TRBJ2-7	13	many	TRBV20-1	TGCAGTGCCCCACGACAGGTAACCTACGAGCAGTACTTC	CSAPRQVTYEQYF
NA	TRBJ2-7	14	NA	TRBV28	TGTGCCAGCAGTTTATCTTATGGAGGAGACGAGCAGTACTTC	CASSLSYGGDEQYF
TRBD2	TRBJ2-1	17	many	TRBV20-1	TGCAGTGCTAGGGGTAGCGGGAGGACCATCTCCTACAATGAGCAGTTCTTC	CSARGSGRTISYNEQFF
NA	TRBJ2-3	13	NA	TRBV20-1	TGCAGTGCTGCCGGGTCCGGAGTAGATACGCAGTATTTT	CSAAGSGVDTQYF
TRBD2	TRBJ2-5	18	NA	TRBV15	TGTGCCACCAGCAAACGGGGACTAGCGGGAGAAGGGGGAGAGACCCAGTACTTC	CATSKRGLAGEGGETQYF
TRBD1	TRBJ2-1	13	few	TRBV10-1	TGCGCCAGCAGTGGGACAGGGGTCAATGAGCAGTTCTTC	CASSGTGVNEQFF
TRBD1	TRBJ2-3	13	many	TRBV28	TGTGCCAGCGCTCGACAGGGGCGCGATACGCAGTATTTT	CASARQGRDTQYF
NA	TRBJ2-2	17	NA	TRBV13	TGTGCCAGCAGACCAAGGACGGGAGTAGTCCCAGGCGGGGAGCTGTTTTTT	CASRPRTGVVPGGELFF
NA	TRBJ1-1	14	many	TRBV9	TGTGCCAGCAGCGTGGGGGAAACGCACACTGAAGCTTTCTTT	CASSVGETHTEAFF
NA	TRBJ2-3	14	many	TRBV7-3	TGTGCCAGCAGCTTACTCGGGGACACAGATACGCAGTATTTT	CASSLLGDTDTQYF
NA	TRBJ2-5	12	few	TRBV20-1	TGCAGTGCTTTGGGAGCAGTGAAGACCCAGTACTTC	CSALGAVKTQYF
NA	TRBJ1-5	15	NA	TRBV12-3/TRBV12-4	TGTGCCAGTAGTATCCGGCAGGGCCTTAATCAGCCCCAGCATTTT	CASSIRQGLNQPQHF
TRBD2	TRBJ2-1	14	many	TRBV29-1	TGCAGCGTTGAAGCGAGCGGGAGTTGGAATGAGCAGTTCTTC	CSVEASGSWNEQFF
TRBD2	TRBJ2-1	16	many	TRBV28	TGTGCCAGCAGTCGCCCGCGGGGGGCGAACTACAATGAGCAGTTCTTC	CASSRPRGANYNEQFF
NA	TRBJ2-7	16	many	TRBV7-3	TGTGCCAGCAGCTTAGGAAGCAGGGCTGGATCCTACGAGCAGTACTTC	CASSLGSRAGSYEQYF
TRBD1	TRBJ2-2	13	few	TRBV19	TGTGCCAGCACCGACAGGGTCACCGGGGAGCTGTTTTTT	CASTDRVTGELFF
NA	TRBJ2-5	14	few	TRBV6-1	TGTGCCAGCAGGGACACAGGTTTCCAAGAGACCCAGTACTTC	CASRDTGFQETQYF
NA	TRBJ1-5	17	many	TRBV2	TGTGCCAGCAGTTTCTACTCCTTGGGGATTAGCAATCAGCCCCAGCATTTT	CASSFYSLGISNQPQHF
NA	TRBJ2-2	12	many	TRBV5-1	TGCGCCAGCAGCGAGGGGGCCGGGGAGCTGTTTTTT	CASSEGAGELFF
NA	TRBJ2-2	15	NA	TRBV14	TGTGCCAGCAGCCAAGAAGGTCGGGGGACCGGGGAGCTGTTTTTT	CASSQEGRGTGELFF
NA	TRBJ2-7	13	NA	TRBV19	TGTGCCAGTAGTATACGCACGACCTACGAGCAGTACTTC	CASSIRTTYEQYF
NA	TRBJ1-1	12	many	TRBV20-1	TGCAGTGCTTTCCAGGCGAACACTGAAGCTTTCTTT	CSAFQANTEAFF
NA	TRBJ1-5	15	many	TRBV28	TGTGCCAGCAGTCCCCTGGACAGAGTGAATCAGCCCCAGCATTTT	CASSPLDRVNQPQHF
TRBD1	TRBJ2-2	13	few	TRBV28	TGTGGTCTCCGGGACAGCCACACCGGGGAGCTGTTTTTT	CGLRDSHTGELFF
NA	TRBJ2-1	14	NA	TRBV12-3/TRBV12-4	TGTGCCAGCCTCTCGGCAGAACGCACGAATGAGCAGTTCTTC	CASLSAERTNEQFF
NA	TRBJ2-5	11	NA	TRBV12-3/TRBV12-4	TGTGCCAGCAGTCGAGGCTCTCCCCAGTACTTC	CASSRGSPQYF
NA	TRBJ1-1	15	many	TRBV28	TGTGCCAGCATTCCTTCCGCTGGGACATCGAGTGAAGCTTTCTTT	CASIPSAGTSSEAFF